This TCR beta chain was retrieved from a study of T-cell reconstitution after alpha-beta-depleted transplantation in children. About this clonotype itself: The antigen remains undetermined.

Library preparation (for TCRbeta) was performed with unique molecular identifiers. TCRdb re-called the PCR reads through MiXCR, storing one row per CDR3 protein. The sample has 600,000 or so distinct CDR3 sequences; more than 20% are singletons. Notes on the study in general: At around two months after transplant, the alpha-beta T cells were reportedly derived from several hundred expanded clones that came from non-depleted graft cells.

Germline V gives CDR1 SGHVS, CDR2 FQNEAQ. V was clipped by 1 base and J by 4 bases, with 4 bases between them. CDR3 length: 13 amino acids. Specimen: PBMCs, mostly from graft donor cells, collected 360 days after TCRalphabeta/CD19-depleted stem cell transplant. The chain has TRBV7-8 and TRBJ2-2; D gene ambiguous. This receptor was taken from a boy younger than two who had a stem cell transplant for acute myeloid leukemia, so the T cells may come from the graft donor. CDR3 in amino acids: CASSLERTGELFF. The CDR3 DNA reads TGTGCCAGCAGCTTAGAGCGCACCGGGGAGCTGTTTTTT.